This T cell receptor (beta chain) was recovered during a study of blood T cell repertoires in COVID-19. Study-level information: Whether acute or convalescent, the COVID-19 samples came from the United States, Italy and Spain. T cells, B-cell-depleted T cells, or PBMCs supplied cDNA or gDNA.

CDR1 and CDR2 (germline): KGHDR, SFDVKD. The V and J ends lost 5 bases and 3 bases, in that order; junction bases with no gene match: 6. CDR3 length equals 15 residues. Per the original methods: The authors estimated nucleated cell counts from reference gene primer amplification. Assay used: immunoSEQ multiplex PCR; TCRdb lists only in-frame clones, some missing. For V, J and clone size, that table is used; D and trimming come from the DNA. The top ten hold 7.5% to 9.5% of the sample, which has approximately 500,000 clones, about 89% seen once. The chain joins TRBV24-1 to TRBJ2-3; 8 bases align to TRBD2. Sequencing input: peripheral blood. The clonotype was recovered from a woman in her forties or fifties with COVID-19, enrolled during active disease. The CDR3: CATSAQTSVTDTQYF. CDR3 nucleotide sequence: TGTGCCACCAGTGCGCAGACTAGCGTTACAGATACGCAGTATTTT.